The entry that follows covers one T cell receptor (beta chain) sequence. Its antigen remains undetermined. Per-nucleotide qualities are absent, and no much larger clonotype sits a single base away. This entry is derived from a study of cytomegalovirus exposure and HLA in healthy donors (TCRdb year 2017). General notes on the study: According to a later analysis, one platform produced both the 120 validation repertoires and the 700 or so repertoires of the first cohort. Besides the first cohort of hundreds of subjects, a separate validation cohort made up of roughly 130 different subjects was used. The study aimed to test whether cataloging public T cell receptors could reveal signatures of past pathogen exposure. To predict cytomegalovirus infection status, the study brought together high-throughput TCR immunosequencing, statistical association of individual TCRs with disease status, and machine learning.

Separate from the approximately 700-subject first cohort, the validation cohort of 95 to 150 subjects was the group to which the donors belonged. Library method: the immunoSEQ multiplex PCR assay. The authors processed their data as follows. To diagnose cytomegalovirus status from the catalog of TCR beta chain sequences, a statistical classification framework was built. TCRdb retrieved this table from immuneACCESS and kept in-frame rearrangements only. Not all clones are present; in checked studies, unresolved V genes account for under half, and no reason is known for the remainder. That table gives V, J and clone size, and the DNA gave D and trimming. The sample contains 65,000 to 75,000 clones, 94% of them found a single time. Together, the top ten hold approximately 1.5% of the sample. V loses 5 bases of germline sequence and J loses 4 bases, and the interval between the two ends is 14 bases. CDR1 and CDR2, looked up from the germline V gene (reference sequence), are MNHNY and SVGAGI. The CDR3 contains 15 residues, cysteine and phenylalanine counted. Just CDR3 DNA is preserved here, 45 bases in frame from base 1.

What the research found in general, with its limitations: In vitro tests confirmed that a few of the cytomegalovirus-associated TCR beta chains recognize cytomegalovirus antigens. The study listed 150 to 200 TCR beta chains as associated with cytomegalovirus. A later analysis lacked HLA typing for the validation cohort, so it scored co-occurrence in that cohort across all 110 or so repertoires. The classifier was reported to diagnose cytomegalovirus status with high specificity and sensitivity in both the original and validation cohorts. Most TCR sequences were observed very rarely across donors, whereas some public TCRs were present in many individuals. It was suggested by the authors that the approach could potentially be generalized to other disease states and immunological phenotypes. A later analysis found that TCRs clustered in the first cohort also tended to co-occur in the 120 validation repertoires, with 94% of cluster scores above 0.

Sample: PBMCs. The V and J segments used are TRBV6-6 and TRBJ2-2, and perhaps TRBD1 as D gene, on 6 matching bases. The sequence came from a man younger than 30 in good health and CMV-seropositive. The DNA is TGTGCCAGCAGTATCAGGGGCCGGAGCACCGGGGAGCTGTTTTTT. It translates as CASSIRGRSTGELFF.